The clone carrying this T cell receptor beta chain has ten or more counts. What it recognizes is unknown. This specimen belongs to a study of T cell repertoires in cytomegalovirus infection. TCRdb used MiXCR to reprocess the reads, holding one entry per CDR3 protein. The sample includes roughly 19,000 distinct CDR3 sequences, approximately 46% of them seen just once. The germline V and J ends were trimmed by 3 bases and 7 bases, with 25 bases remaining between them. The CDR3 runs 18 residues. CDR1 and CDR2 (germline): MNHNS, SASEGT. The chain uses TRBV6-1 and TRBJ1-5, with D possibly being TRBD1 (5 bases). The TCR originated in a human donor in good health (CMV status not recorded). Some clones in this sample may be carry-over from other donors' samples. The source was CD8+ T cells from cultured PBMCs, collected from culture after CMV antigen stimulation. The CDR3 DNA reads as TGTGCCAGCAGTGACTGGACCCTCGGGACTGTCCCGGTCCAGCCCCAGCATTTT. This encodes CASSDWTLGTVPVQPQHF.